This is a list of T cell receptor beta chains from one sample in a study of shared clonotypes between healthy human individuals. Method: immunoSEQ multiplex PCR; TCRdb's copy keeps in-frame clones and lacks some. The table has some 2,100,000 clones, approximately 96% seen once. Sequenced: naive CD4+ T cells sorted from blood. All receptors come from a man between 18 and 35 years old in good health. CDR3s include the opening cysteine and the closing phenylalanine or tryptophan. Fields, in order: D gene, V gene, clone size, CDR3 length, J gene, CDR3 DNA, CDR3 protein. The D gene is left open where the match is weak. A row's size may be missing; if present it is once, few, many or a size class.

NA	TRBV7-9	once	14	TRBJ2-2	TGTGCCAGCAGCTTAGAACAGGGAGGCGGGGAGCTGTTTTTT	CASSLEQGGGELFF
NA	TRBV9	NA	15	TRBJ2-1	TGTGCCAGCAGCGTTCAAGGGAGTCTCCACAATGAGCAGTTCTTC	CASSVQGSLHNEQFF
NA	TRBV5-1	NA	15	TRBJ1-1	TGCGCCAGCAGCTTCGTGACAGGATTCGACACTGAAGCTTTCTTT	CASSFVTGFDTEAFF
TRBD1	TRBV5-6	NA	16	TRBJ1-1	TGTGCCAGCAGCCCCGTTACAGGGGGCGGTCGGACTGAAGCTTTCTTT	CASSPVTGGGRTEAFF
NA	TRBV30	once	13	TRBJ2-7	TGTGCCTCGGCCCGGCCCAGCTCCTACGAGCAGTACTTC	CASARPSSYEQYF
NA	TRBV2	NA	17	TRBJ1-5	TGTGCCAGCAGTGCGTCGGCAGGGCCAGGGAGCAATCAGCCCCAGCATTTT	CASSASAGPGSNQPQHF
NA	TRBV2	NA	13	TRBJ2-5	TGTGCCAGCAGTGAATATCGTGCGGAGGCCCAGTACTTC	CASSEYRAEAQYF
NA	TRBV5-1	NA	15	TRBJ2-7	TGCGCCAGCAGCTTGTCAACAGCCGGATCCTACGAGCAGTACTTC	CASSLSTAGSYEQYF
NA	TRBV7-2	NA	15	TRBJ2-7	TGTGCCAGCAGCTTACTGCCAGGGGAGGCCCACGAGCAGTACTTC	CASSLLPGEAHEQYF
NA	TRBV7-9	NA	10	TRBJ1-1	TGTGCCAGCGGACTCGACGGAGCTTTCTTT	CASGLDGAFF
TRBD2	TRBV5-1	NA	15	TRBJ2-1	TGCGCCAGCAGCTTCCTAGCGGACAACTACAATGAGCAGTTCTTC	CASSFLADNYNEQFF
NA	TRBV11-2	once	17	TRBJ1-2	TGTGCCAGCAGCTTAGTAGGGTCGGGGCGGGGTGAACATGGCTACACCTTC	CASSLVGSGRGEHGYTF
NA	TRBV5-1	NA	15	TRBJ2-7	TGCGCCAGCAGCTTGGGGCAGGCCGGCTCCTACGAGCAGTACTTC	CASSLGQAGSYEQYF
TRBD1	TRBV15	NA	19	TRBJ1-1	TGTGCCACCAGCAGAAACATCGGAGGTGCGGGACAGGGGAGGACTGAAGCTTTCTTT	CATSRNIGGAGQGRTEAFF
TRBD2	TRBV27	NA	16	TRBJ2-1	TGTGCCAGCAGTTCCCGACTAGCGGGGTTCTACAATGAGCAGTTCTTC	CASSSRLAGFYNEQFF
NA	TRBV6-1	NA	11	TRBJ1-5	TGTGCCAGCAGTGAGTCGCGGCCCCAGCATTTT	CASSESRPQHF
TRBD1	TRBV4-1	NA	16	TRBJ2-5	TGCGCCAGCAGCCCGGACAGGGAACAGCTTGTAGAGACCCAGTACTTC	CASSPDREQLVETQYF
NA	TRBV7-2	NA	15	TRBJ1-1	TGTGCCAGCAGCTTATCTCGGGCAGCGGTGACTGAAGCTTTCTTT	CASSLSRAAVTEAFF
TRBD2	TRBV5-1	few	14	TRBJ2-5	TGCGCCAGCAGCGCGGGGACTAGAGGAGAGACCCAGTACTTC	CASSAGTRGETQYF
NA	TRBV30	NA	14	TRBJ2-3	TGTGCCTGGAGTGTAGGTTCAGGTTCAGATACGCAGTATTTT	CAWSVGSGSDTQYF
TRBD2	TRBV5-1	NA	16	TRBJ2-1	TGCGCCAGCAGCGACGGACTAGCGGGAGGGCAGGGTGAGCAGTTCTTC	CASSDGLAGGQGEQFF
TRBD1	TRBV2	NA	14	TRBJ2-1	TGTGCCAGCAGGGGGGACAGTGCGAACAATGAGCAGTTCTTC	CASRGDSANNEQFF
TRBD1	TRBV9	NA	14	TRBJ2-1	TGTGCCAGCAGCCCCCGGGACAGCTACAATGAGCAGTTCTTC	CASSPRDSYNEQFF
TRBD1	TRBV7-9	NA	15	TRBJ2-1	TGTGCCAGCAGCTCGACAGGGGGATCCTACAATGAGCAGTTCTTC	CASSSTGGSYNEQFF
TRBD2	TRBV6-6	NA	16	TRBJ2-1	TGTGCCAGCAGTTACTATTCTAGCGGGGGTAACAATGAGCAGTTCTTC	CASSYYSSGGNNEQFF
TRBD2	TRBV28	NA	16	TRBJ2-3	TGTGCCAGCAGTTTATTCCTAGCGGGAGACGGGGATACGCAGTATTTT	CASSLFLAGDGDTQYF
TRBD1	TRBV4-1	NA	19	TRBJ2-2	TGCGCCAGCAGCCGAGAGCCCCGGACAGGGGGCCGAAGAGCCGGGGAGCTGTTTTTT	CASSREPRTGGRRAGELFF
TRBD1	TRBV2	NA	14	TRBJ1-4	TGTGCCAGCGGAAGGACAGGGGTAATGAAAAAACTGTTTTTT	CASGRTGVMKKLFF
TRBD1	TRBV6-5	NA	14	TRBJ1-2	TGTGCCAGCAGTACAAAGGGACAGGGCTATGGCTACACCTTC	CASSTKGQGYGYTF
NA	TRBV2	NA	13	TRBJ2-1	TGTGCCAGCAGTGAAATGGAAGGTATTGAGCAGTTCTTC	CASSEMEGIEQFF
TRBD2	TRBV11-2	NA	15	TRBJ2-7	TGTGCCAGCAGCTTTACGGGGGGATCCCTCTACGAGCAGTACTTC	CASSFTGGSLYEQYF
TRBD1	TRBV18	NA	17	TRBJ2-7	TGTGCCAGCTCTCCATTATCCGGGACAGGGATACCCTACGAGCAGTACTTC	CASSPLSGTGIPYEQYF
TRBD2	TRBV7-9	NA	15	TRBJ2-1	TGTGCCCTAGGGGGACTAGCGGGAGCACACAATGAGCAGTTCTTC	CALGGLAGAHNEQFF
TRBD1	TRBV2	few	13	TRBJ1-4	TGTGCCAGCATGAGGGACAGAGATGAAAAACTGTTTTTT	CASMRDRDEKLFF
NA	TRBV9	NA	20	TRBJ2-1	TGTGCCAGCAGTGGACCGGGACGGAGAGATTCCTCTAGCTCCTACAATGAGCAGTTCTTC	CASSGPGRRDSSSSYNEQFF
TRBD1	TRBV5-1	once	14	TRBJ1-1	TGCGCCAGCAGCCTCACGACAGGGAAATCCGGAGCTTTCTTT	CASSLTTGKSGAFF
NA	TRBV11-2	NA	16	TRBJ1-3	TGTGCCAGCAGCTTAGATTTCGGGACGACAGGAAACACCATATATTTT	CASSLDFGTTGNTIYF
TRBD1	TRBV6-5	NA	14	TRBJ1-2	TGTGCCAGCAGCGCGACAGGGCCGGGCTATGGCTACACCTTC	CASSATGPGYGYTF